A single sample is the source of the 2 T cell receptor beta chains below, sequenced in a study of T-cell memory formation after mild COVID-19. TCRdb reprocessed the 5' RACE reads via MiXCR and lists one record per CDR3 protein. Of 160,000 or so distinct CDR3 sequences in the sample, roughly 31% are singletons; the top ten hold about 11%. What was sequenced was PBMCs or a T cell subset sorted from them (not recorded which). The receptors come from an adult woman who had mild COVID-19 (a few samples of this study predate the infection). Cell type and time point are not known.

The chain carries TRBV7-9 and TRBJ2-1, with a tentative D call TRBD2 (6 bases). This CDR3 region has 16 residues. V dropped 1 base and J dropped 2 bases, with 12 bases sitting between them. Germline CDR1 SEHNR, CDR2 FQNEAQ (reference sequence). DNA for the CDR3: TGTGCCAGCAGCTTAGGGGGGACTGTCCCCTACAATGAGCAGTTCTTC. It codes for CASSLGGTVPYNEQFF.

This clonotype turned up a few times. The V and J genes are TRBV7-9 and TRBJ2-5, with D hard to call. The CDR3 runs 15 residues. Deletions cut 0 bases from V and 5 bases from J, with 13 bases between. From germline, CDR1 is SEHNR and CDR2 FQNEAQ (reference sequence). CDR3 residues: CASSLARTPVETQYF. In DNA, the CDR3 is TGTGCCAGCAGCTTAGCGCGGACCCCTGTGGAGACCCAGTACTTC.